This T cell receptor beta chain was captured by sequencing in a study of blood T cells in healthy people across ages. A word on this clonotype: What it binds is not known.

Per sample, a minimum of 6 million PBMCs were isolated. Study-wide results and limits: Naive T cell percentage showed a strong correlation with the diversity of TCR beta.

With a J-beta primer mix and a sample-barcoded 5' primer, a second PCR ran roughly 6 to 12 cycles. Each of the cDNA molecules was tagged by a template-switch adaptor with 12 random nucleotides. TCRdb itself ran the 5' RACE reads through MiXCR, one entry per CDR3 protein. The table includes roughly 1,800,000 distinct CDR3 sequences, around half detected once. CDR3 size: 13 residues. The V segment lost 6 bases and the J segment 2 bases; nucleotides outside the gene matches: 3. Germline V gene lookup returns CDR1 PRHDT and CDR2 FYEKMQ (reference sequence). The chain is built from TRBV13 and TRBJ2-7; 8 bases align to TRBD2. The TCR was taken from a middle-aged woman in good health. What was sequenced was blood. Written as DNA, the CDR3 is TGTGCCAGCAGACTAGCGGAAACCTACGAGCAGTACTTC. Its translation: CASRLAETYEQYF.